These T cell receptor beta chains were read from a single sample in a study of T cells in Graves' hyperthyroidism and ophthalmopathy. TCRdb re-called the multiplex PCR reads with MiXCR, one entry per CDR3 protein. The sample carries over 650,000 distinct CDR3 sequences, 45% recorded once. The sequenced material came from peripheral blood or thyroid tissue (not recorded which). These TCRs come from an adult man with Graves' disease, either hyperthyroidism or ophthalmopathy (not recorded which). Each CDR3 is given with its conserved first and last residue. The D gene is left open where the match is weak. Rows give clone size only sometimes, using once, few, many, or a class for an expanded clone.

j_call | clone_size | v_call | d_call | cdr3_nt | cdr3_aa
TRBJ1-5 | NA | TRBV12-3/TRBV12-4 | TRBD1 | TGTGCTAGTGGGACAGGGGAGTTGCGGCCCCAGCATTTT | CASGTGELRPQHF
TRBJ1-1 | many | TRBV20-1 | NA | TGCAGTGCTAGTAACGGTGAAGCTTTCTTT | CSASNGEAFF
TRBJ1-6 | many | TRBV7-9 | NA | TGTGCCAGCAGCTTAGCGGCAGGGATAAATTCACCCCTCCACTTT | CASSLAAGINSPLHF
TRBJ1-6 | many | TRBV15 | NA | TGTGCCACCCAACGGGACGATAATTCACCCCTCCACTTT | CATQRDDNSPLHF
TRBJ1-5 | NA | TRBV2 | TRBD1 | TGTGCCAGCAGCCAACCCAAAGACAGGGGGAACAATCAGCCCCAGCATTTT | CASSQPKDRGNNQPQHF
TRBJ2-5 | NA | TRBV7-9 | NA | TGTGCCAGCAGTCCCCAGGTTTGCGAGACCCAGTACTTC | CASSPQVCETQYF
TRBJ2-7 | NA | TRBV6-6 | NA | TGTGCCAGCAGTTACGGGCAGGCAAGCTCCTACGAGCAGTACTTC | CASSYGQASSYEQYF
TRBJ1-2 | many | TRBV29-1 | TRBD1 | TGCAGCGTTTGGGCAGGGGGCGACTATGGCTACACCTTC | CSVWAGGDYGYTF
TRBJ1-1 | many | TRBV20-1 | TRBD1 | TGCAGTGCTGCGTTTGGACAGGGAGGCGCTGAAGCTTTCTTT | CSAAFGQGGAEAFF
TRBJ1-4 | NA | TRBV6-1 | NA | TGTGCCAGCAGACAGGACGGAGTAACTAATGAAAAACTGTTTTTT | CASRQDGVTNEKLFF
TRBJ1-4 | many | TRBV7-9 | NA | TGTGCCAGCTCATACCGGGACACAAATGAAAAACTGTTTTTT | CASSYRDTNEKLFF
TRBJ2-7 | NA | TRBV15 | TRBD1 | TGTGCCACCAGCAGAGAAGGGGACAGCGGATACGAGCAGTACTTC | CATSREGDSGYEQYF
TRBJ1-2 | NA | TRBV11-1 | NA | TGTGCCAGCAGCTCCGGTGTCATCCCCTTAGGCTACACCTTC | CASSSGVIPLGYTF
TRBJ1-1 | few | TRBV20-1 | NA | TGCAGTGCCAGCACTCAGGGATCGGACACTGAAGCTTTCTTT | CSASTQGSDTEAFF
TRBJ1-1 | NA | TRBV2 | TRBD1 | TGTGCCAGCAGAGACAGGGCGTTGAACACTGAAGCTTTCTTT | CASRDRALNTEAFF
TRBJ1-2 | NA | TRBV12-3/TRBV12-4 | NA | TGTGCCAGCACTCTAGGGGCGGTCTTCAACGCTAACTATGGCTACACCTTC | CASTLGAVFNANYGYTF
TRBJ1-1 | few | TRBV5-1 | NA | TGCGCCAGCAGCTTGGAACAAGACATGAACACTGAAGCTTTCTTT | CASSLEQDMNTEAFF
TRBJ1-1 | NA | TRBV19 | NA | TGTGCCAGTATCCGGCACGCGAACACTGAAGCTTTCTTT | CASIRHANTEAFF
TRBJ1-4 | many | TRBV25-1 | TRBD1 | TGTGCCAGCAGTGAATCAGGGGGAGGATCAACTAATGAAAAACTGTTTTTT | CASSESGGGSTNEKLFF
TRBJ1-5 | many | TRBV7-8 | NA | TGTGCCAGCAGCTTAGAACGCAGGCAGCCCCAGCATTTT | CASSLERRQPQHF
TRBJ1-2 | NA | TRBV10-3 | NA | TGTGCCATCAGTGCTAGGGGCTCGGGGGACGACACCTTC | CAISARGSGDDTF
TRBJ1-2 | few | TRBV5-1 | NA | TGCGCCAGCAGCTTGGACGAAGGGGTAGAGGGCTACACCTTC | CASSLDEGVEGYTF
TRBJ2-5 | many | TRBV12-3/TRBV12-4 | NA | TGTGCCAGCAGTTCGGGGGCGGTTGAGACCCAGTACTTC | CASSSGAVETQYF
TRBJ1-6 | many | TRBV29-1 | TRBD1 | TGCAGCGTTGTTACAGGGGGCGACTATAATTCACCCCTCCACTTT | CSVVTGGDYNSPLHF
TRBJ1-2 | NA | TRBV7-9 | NA | TGTGCCACCAGTGACGGGGGACGGAGCTACACCTTC | CATSDGGRSYTF
TRBJ1-5 | few | TRBV7-9 | NA | TGTGCCAGCACCCAGGGGTTTCAGCCCCAGCATTTT | CASTQGFQPQHF
TRBJ1-1 | many | TRBV12-3/TRBV12-4 | NA | TGTGCCAGCATTACGGTGGGGAACACTGAAGCTTTCTTT | CASITVGNTEAFF
TRBJ2-5 | NA | TRBV5-1 | TRBD2 | TGCGCCAGCAGCTTGGGTTTCCGGGACTACAGTAAAGAGACCCAGTACTTC | CASSLGFRDYSKETQYF
TRBJ1-3 | NA | TRBV7-9 | TRBD1 | TGCGCCAGCAGCCAAGGCATGGACAGGGGAGTAAACACCATATATTTT | CASSQGMDRGVNTIYF
TRBJ2-5 | once | TRBV29-1 | NA | TGCAGCCTTCTCGCGGAGGAGACCCAGTACTTC | CSLLAEETQYF
TRBJ1-2 | NA | TRBV5-1 | TRBD1 | TGCGCCAGCAGCCCAGTACAGGGAGGGGGCGGCTACACCTTC | CASSPVQGGGGYTF
TRBJ2-5 | NA | TRBV25-1 | TRBD2 | TGTGACATCGCGGGGGAACTCCAAGAGACCCAGTACTTC | CDIAGELQETQYF
TRBJ2-5 | many | TRBV10-2 | TRBD1 | TGCGCCAGCAGTGAGTCTACAGGGGGTAGGGAGACCCAGTACTTC | CASSESTGGRETQYF
TRBJ1-3 | many | TRBV2 | NA | TGTGCCACCCAGTACAGGGCTGGAAACACCATATATTTT | CATQYRAGNTIYF
TRBJ2-2 | few | TRBV7-2 | NA | TGTGCCAGCAGCTTCGGACAGACCTACACCGGGGAGCTGTTTTTT | CASSFGQTYTGELFF
TRBJ1-4 | NA | TRBV20-1 | TRBD1 | TGCAGTGCGAACAGGGGATTGGGTGAAAAACTGTTTTTT | CSANRGLGEKLFF
TRBJ2-2 | few | TRBV10-2 | NA | TGCGCCAGCAGTGAGGAGAAACTGAACACCGGGGAGCTGTTTTTT | CASSEEKLNTGELFF
TRBJ2-7 | NA | TRBV7-9 | NA | TGTGCCAGCAGCGGGGCAGGGGTGGGTCGCTACGAGCAGTACTTC | CASSGAGVGRYEQYF
TRBJ1-1 | NA | TRBV19 | NA | TGTGCCAGTAGTAAGACTGCCAGGGTCACTGAAGCTTTCTTT | CASSKTARVTEAFF
TRBJ1-3 | few | TRBV7-2 | NA | TGTGCCAGCAGCCAAGTCTCGGCAGGACGCCTTGCAAACACCATATATTTT | CASSQVSAGRLANTIYF
TRBJ2-7 | many | TRBV29-1 | NA | TGCAGCGTTGACAGGTCAGGGGCCAACGAGCAGTACTTC | CSVDRSGANEQYF
TRBJ1-1 | few | TRBV20-1 | NA | TGCAGTGCTTTTCCAGGGGAAGGGACTGAAGCTTTCTTT | CSAFPGEGTEAFF
TRBJ2-7 | NA | TRBV7-2 | TRBD2 | TGTGCCAGCAGCCGCCAGGCGGGGGTCTACGAGCAGTACTTC | CASSRQAGVYEQYF
TRBJ2-2 | NA | TRBV6-1 | TRBD2 | TGTGCCAGCAGTCTCAAGGGCGGGGGTTCCGGGGAGCTGTTTTTT | CASSLKGGGSGELFF
TRBJ2-5 | NA | TRBV12-3/TRBV12-4 | NA | TGTGCCAGCAGTAGGGCAGGGGACATTGTGGCCCAGTACTTC | CASSRAGDIVAQYF
TRBJ1-1 | once | TRBV10-3 | NA | TGTGCCATCAAAGGGACAAGCATGAACACTGAAGCTTTCTTT | CAIKGTSMNTEAFF
TRBJ1-2 | NA | TRBV19 | NA | TGTGCCAGTAGGAGAACTGGGCTGTGGGCGGATCTCGTCTATGGCTACACCTTC | CASRRTGLWADLVYGYTF
TRBJ1-6 | many | TRBV2 | NA | TGTGCCAGCAGTGAACAGCGGACGCCCCTCCACTTT | CASSEQRTPLHF
TRBJ1-1 | NA | TRBV7-9 | NA | TGTGCCAGCTATCATCAGGGGACAGAAGCTTTCTTT | CASYHQGTEAFF
TRBJ1-3 | NA | TRBV29-1 | NA | TGTAGCATGGATGACTCTGGAAACACCATATATTTT | CSMDDSGNTIYF
TRBJ2-7 | few | TRBV20-1 | NA | TGCAGTGCTTCGGACGGCACCTACGAGCAGTACTTC | CSASDGTYEQYF